This T cell receptor (beta chain) was sequenced during a study of blood T cell repertoires in COVID-19. The overall study: Acute and convalescent COVID-19 specimens originated in the United States, Italy and Spain. T cells, B-cell-depleted T cells, or PBMCs supplied cDNA or gDNA.

CDR1 and CDR2 (germline): SEHNR, FQNEAQ (reference sequence). Losses at the gene ends were 4 bases for V and 7 bases for J; bases not matched to a gene: 6. The CDR3 runs to 15 residues. In the authors' methods: How many nucleated cells were present was estimated from reference gene primer amplification. TCRdb's table, derived via immunoSEQ multiplex PCR, lists solely in-frame clones and lacks some. D and trimming come from the DNA, and the V and J calls and clone size come from that table. The sample has approximately 150,000 clones, 85% to 90% seen once. The source is an older woman with acute or convalescent COVID-19. The sample comprised peripheral blood. This sequence joins TRBV7-9 and TRBJ1-6, with 8 nucleotides matching TRBD1. CDR3 in DNA: TGTGCCAGCAGCTCTTCGGACAGGGCCAATTCACCCCTCCACTTT. This gives the protein CASSSSDRANSPLHF.